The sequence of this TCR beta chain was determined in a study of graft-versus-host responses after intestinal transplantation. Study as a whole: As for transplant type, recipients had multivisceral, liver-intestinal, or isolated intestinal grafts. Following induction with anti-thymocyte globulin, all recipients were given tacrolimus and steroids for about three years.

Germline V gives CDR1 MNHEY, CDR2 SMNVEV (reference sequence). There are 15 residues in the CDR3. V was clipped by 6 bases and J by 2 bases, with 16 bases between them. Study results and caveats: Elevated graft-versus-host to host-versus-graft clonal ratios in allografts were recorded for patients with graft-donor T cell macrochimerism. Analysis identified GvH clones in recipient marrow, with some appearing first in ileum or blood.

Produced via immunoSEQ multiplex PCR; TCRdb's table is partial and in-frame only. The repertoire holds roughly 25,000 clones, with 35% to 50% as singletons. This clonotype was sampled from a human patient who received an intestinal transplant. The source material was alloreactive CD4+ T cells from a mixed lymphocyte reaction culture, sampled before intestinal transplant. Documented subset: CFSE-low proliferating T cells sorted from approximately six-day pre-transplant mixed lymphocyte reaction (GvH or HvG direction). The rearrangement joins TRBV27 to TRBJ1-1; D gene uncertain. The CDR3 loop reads CASSLTYRGNTEAFF. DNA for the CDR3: TGTGCCAGCAGCTTGACTTATCGGGGAAACACTGAAGCTTTCTTT.